This paragraph covers one TCR beta chain sequence. CDR3 size: 14 residues. Trimming took off 0 bases at V and 6 bases at J, with 9 bases between the two ends. The germline gives CDR1 SGDLS, CDR2 YYNGEE. This entry belongs to a study of blood T cell repertoires in COVID-19. Study background: The study drew acute and convalescent COVID-19 samples from the United States, Italy and Spain. Sample material is recorded as cDNA or gDNA derived from T cells, B-cell-depleted T cells, or PBMCs.

Original analysis: How many nucleated cells were present was estimated from reference gene primer amplification. Clones were read by immunoSEQ multiplex PCR, and TCRdb kept only the in-frame ones, dropping some. The V and J calls and clone size come from that table; D and trimming were worked out from the DNA. The sample has 110,000 or so clones, nearly 90% seen once. The source is a woman in her 70s who had recovered from COVID-19. The rearrangement links TRBV9 to TRBJ1-4, with D unresolved. What was sequenced was peripheral blood. The CDR3 nucleotides read TGTGCCAGCAGCGTAGAGGCAGGCGATGAAAAACTGTTTTTT. This sequence encodes CASSVEAGDEKLFF.